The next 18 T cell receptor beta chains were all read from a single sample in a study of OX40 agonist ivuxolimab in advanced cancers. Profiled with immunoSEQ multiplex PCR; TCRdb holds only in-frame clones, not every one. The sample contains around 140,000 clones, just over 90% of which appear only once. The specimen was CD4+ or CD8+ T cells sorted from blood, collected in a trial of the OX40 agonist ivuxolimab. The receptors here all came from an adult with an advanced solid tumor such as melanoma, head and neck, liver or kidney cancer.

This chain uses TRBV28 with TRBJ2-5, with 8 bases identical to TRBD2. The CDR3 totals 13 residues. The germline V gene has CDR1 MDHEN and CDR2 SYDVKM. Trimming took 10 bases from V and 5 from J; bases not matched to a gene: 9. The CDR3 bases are TGTGCCACCAAGGGACTAGGGGCGGAGACCCAGTACTTC. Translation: CATKGLGAETQYF.

The CDR3 region has the DNA TGTGCCAGCAGCAGGGAGGGGGAGCAGTTCTTC. This encodes CASSREGEQFF. The chain uses TRBV5-6 and TRBJ2-1, with 7 bases matching TRBD2. J gave up 10 bases and V 4 bases, and 2 bases lay outside the gene matches. This CDR3 is built from 11 residues. The germline V gene encodes CDR1 SGHDT and CDR2 YYEEEE.

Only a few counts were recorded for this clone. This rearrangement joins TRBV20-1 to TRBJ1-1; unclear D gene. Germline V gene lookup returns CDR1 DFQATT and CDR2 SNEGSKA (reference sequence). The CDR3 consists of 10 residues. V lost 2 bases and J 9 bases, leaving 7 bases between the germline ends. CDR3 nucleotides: TGCAGTGCTAGATCCCCTCAAGCTTTCTTT. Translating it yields CSARSPQAFF.

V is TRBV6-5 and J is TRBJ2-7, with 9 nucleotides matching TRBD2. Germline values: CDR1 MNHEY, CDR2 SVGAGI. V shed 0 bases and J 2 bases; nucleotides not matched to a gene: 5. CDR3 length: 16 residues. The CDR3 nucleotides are TGTGCCAGCAGTTACTCGGGGGCGGGAGGGACCTACGAGCAGTACTTC. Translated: CASSYSGAGGTYEQYF.

CDR3 in amino acids: CASSPSTHQDEQFF. DNA of the CDR3: TGTGCCAGCAGCCCCTCGACTCATCAGGATGAGCAGTTCTTC. The chain couples TRBV2 to TRBJ2-1, with no clear D. CDR1 is SNHLY, CDR2 FYNNEI, per germline. The CDR3 is 14 amino acids. V shed 6 bases and J shed 8 bases, with 17 bases lying between them.

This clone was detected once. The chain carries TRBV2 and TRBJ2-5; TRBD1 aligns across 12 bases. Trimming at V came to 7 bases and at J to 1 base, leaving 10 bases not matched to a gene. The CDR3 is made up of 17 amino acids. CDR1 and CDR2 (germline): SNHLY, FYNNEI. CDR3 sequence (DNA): TGTGCCAGCACCCTATTGGGGGGACAGGGGGCCCAAGAGACCCAGTACTTC. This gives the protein CASTLLGGQGAQETQYF.

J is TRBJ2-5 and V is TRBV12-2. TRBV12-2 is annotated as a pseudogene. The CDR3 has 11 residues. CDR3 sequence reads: CASREDDYVYF. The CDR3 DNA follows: TGTGCAAGTCGCGAAGACGATTACGTGTACTTC.

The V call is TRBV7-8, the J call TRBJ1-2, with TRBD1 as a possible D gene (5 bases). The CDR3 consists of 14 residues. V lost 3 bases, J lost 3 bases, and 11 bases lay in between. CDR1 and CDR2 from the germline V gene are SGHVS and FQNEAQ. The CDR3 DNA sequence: TGTGCCAGCAGCTTTCAGGGACGGGACTATGGCTACACCTTC. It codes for CASSFQGRDYGYTF.

The CDR3 here is CAISVMGSAGELFF. CDR3 DNA: TGTGCCATCAGTGTTATGGGGTCGGCCGGGGAGCTGTTTTTT. The chain combines TRBV10-3 with TRBJ2-2; D unresolved. Germline loops: CDR1 ENHRY, CDR2 SYGVKD. The length of the CDR3 is 14 residues. The V end lost 4 bases, the J end lost 6 bases, and 12 bases lay between the germline ends.

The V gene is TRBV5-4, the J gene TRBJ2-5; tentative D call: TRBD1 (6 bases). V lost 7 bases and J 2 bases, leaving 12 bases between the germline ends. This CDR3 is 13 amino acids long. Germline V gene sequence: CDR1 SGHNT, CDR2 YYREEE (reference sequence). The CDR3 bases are TGTGCCAGCGCCGGACAGACTCAAGAGACCCAGTACTTC. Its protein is CASAGQTQETQYF.

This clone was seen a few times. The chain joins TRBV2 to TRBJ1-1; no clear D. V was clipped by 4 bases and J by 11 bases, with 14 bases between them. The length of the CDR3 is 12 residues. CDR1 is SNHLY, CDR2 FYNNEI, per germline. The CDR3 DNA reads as TGTGCCAGCAGTGTCGAGGGTCTGTTGGCTTTCTTT. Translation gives CASSVEGLLAFF.

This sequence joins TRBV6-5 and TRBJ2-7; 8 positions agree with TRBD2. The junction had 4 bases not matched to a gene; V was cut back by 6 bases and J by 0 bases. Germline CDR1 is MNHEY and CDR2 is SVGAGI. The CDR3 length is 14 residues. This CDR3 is CASRKSGSSYEQYF. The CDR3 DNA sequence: TGTGCCAGCAGAAAAAGCGGGAGCTCCTACGAGCAGTACTTC.

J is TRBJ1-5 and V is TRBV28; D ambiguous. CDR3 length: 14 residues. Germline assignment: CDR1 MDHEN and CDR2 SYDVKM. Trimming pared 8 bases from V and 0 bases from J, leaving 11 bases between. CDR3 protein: CASGTHYSNQPQHF. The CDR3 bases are TGTGCCAGCGGAACACACTATAGCAATCAGCCCCAGCATTTT.

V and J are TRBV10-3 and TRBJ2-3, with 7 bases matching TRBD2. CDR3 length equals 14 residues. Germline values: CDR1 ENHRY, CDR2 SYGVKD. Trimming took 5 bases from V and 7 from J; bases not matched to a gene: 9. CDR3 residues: CAISLGTGGNTQYF. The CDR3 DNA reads TGTGCCATCAGTCTGGGGACGGGGGGAAATACGCAGTATTTT.

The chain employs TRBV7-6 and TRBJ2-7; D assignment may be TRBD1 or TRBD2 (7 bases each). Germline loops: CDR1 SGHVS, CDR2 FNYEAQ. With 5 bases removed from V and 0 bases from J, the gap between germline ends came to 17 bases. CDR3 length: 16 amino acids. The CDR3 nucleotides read TGTGCCAGCAGCCCCGGGGGGACAGCATTCTCCTACGAGCAGTACTTC. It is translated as CASSPGGTAFSYEQYF.

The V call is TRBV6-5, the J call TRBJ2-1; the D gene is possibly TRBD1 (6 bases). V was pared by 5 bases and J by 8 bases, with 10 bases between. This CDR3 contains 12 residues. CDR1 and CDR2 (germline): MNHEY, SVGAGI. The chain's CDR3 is CASSQQGDEQFF. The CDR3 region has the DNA TGTGCCAGCAGTCAACAGGGCGATGAGCAGTTCTTC.

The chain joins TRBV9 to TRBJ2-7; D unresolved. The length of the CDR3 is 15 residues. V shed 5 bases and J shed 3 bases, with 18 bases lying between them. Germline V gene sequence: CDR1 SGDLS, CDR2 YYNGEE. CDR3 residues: CASSNAPNVLYEQYF. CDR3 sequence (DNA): TGTGCCAGCAGTAACGCACCGAATGTACTCTACGAGCAGTACTTC.

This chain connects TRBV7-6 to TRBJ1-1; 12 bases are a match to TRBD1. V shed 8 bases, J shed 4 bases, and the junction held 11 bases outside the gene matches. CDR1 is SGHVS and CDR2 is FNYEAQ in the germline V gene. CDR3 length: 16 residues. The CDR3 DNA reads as TGTGCCAGCTATACCGGGACAGGGGGCTTGGGCACTGAAGCTTTCTTT. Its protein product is CASYTGTGGLGTEAFF.